This T cell receptor beta chain was observed in a study of vaccination and CD4 T cells after COVID-19. Study information: The stimulus for the cells was overlapping spike peptides derived from SARS-CoV-2, HCoV-NL63, HCoV-OC43 and HCoV-229E.

The Oncomine TCR Beta short-read assay was applied to DNA of cultured CD4+ T cells. One entry per CDR3 protein, called by TCRdb with MiXCR from the PCR reads. Here the sample spans around 20,000 distinct CDR3 sequences, approximately 59% being singletons. The V segment lost 2 bases and the J segment 7 bases; nucleotides outside the gene matches: 6. There are 15 residues in the CDR3. Germline V CDR1 and CDR2: DFQATT, SNEGSKA (reference sequence). Sample treatment: 10-day PBMC culture with coronavirus spike peptide pools or control peptides (ViraFEST assay). Antigen-specific T cells were expanded with peptide pools by ViraFEST, and TCRs were then sequenced. The authors isolated CD4+ T cells by negative selection after 10 to 11 days of culture. This clonotype was counted a few times. Antigen unknown.

The V gene is TRBV20-1, the J gene TRBJ1-6; 9 nucleotides match TRBD1. This receptor was taken from a human donor who received a COVID-19 vaccine. This specimen was CD4+ T cells from blood, cultured in vitro, taken after SARS-CoV-2 vaccination. CDR3 nucleotide sequence: TGCAGTGCTAGACCACCCGGGACAGGGAATTCACCCCTCCACTTT. Its protein is CSARPPGTGNSPLHF.